This paragraph reports one T cell receptor (beta chain). Clones were read by immunoSEQ multiplex PCR, and TCRdb kept only the in-frame ones, dropping some. The sample lists approximately 110,000 clones, around 70% occurring once. The data were obtained in a study of blood T cell repertoires in COVID-19. Study-level background: In each case, the material was cDNA or gDNA derived from T cells, B-cell-depleted T cells, or PBMCs.

J gave up 3 bases and V 5 bases, and 7 bases lay outside the gene matches. This CDR3 spans 16 amino acids. Looked up from germline, CDR1 is SGHNT and CDR2 is YYREEE (reference sequence). The chain employs TRBV5-4 and TRBJ2-1; 11 nucleotides agree with TRBD1. The sequence came from an elderly man with COVID-19, enrolled during active disease. Sequenced input: peripheral blood. This chain's CDR3 is CASRLSGTGGYNEQFF. CDR3 coding DNA: TGTGCCAGCAGGTTATCCGGGACAGGGGGCTACAATGAGCAGTTCTTC.